This T cell receptor beta chain was retrieved from a study of beta chain features in type 1 diabetes. As for the study in general: Examination of sorted cells across all samples involved 100 million or so cells. Overall study results and limits: Moderately but significantly shorter TCRB CDR3s were found in Type 1 diabetes patients in all four CD4+ subsets. Whether HLA type influences TCRB rearrangement remained unresolved here.

All of the isolated RNA was reverse transcribed, so expressed TCRB transcripts were sequenced. The data were produced by immunoSEQ multiplex PCR, yet TCRdb's version contains in-frame clones alone and is incomplete. The table lists 350,000 to 450,000 clones, around 14% of them singletons. The V end lost 2 bases, the J end lost 4 bases, and 6 bases lay between the germline ends. The CDR3 contains 13 residues. Germline V gene sequence: CDR1 SGHTA, CDR2 FQGNSA. Of note for this clone: Its specificity is unknown.

The source of this sequence is a man aged 30-40 years in good health. The chain carries TRBV7-2 and TRBJ1-5; D is unresolved. The sample consisted of naive CD4+ T cells from blood. CDR3 coding DNA: TGTGCCAGCAGCTTAAGCGCAAATCAGCCCCAGCATTTT. Its translation is CASSLSANQPQHF.